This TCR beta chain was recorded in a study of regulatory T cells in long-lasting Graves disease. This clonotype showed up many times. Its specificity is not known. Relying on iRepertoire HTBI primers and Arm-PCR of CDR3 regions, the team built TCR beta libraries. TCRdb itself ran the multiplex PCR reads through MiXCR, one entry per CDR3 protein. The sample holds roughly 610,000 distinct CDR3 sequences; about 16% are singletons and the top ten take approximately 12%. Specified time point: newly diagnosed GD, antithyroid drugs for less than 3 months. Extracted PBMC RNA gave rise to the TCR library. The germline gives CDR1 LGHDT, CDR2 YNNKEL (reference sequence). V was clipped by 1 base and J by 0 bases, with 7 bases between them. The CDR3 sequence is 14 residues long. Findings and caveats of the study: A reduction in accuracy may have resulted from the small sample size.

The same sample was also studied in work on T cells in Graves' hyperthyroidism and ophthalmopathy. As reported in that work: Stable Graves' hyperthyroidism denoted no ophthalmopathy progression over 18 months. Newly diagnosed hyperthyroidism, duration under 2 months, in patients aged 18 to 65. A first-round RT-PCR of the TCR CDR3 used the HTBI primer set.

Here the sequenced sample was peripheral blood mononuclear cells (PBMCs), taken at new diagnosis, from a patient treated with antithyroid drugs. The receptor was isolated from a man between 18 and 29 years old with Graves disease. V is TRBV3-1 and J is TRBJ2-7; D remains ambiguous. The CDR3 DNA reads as TGTGCCAGCAGCCAAGGCCACAGCTCCTACGAGCAGTACTTC. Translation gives CASSQGHSSYEQYF.